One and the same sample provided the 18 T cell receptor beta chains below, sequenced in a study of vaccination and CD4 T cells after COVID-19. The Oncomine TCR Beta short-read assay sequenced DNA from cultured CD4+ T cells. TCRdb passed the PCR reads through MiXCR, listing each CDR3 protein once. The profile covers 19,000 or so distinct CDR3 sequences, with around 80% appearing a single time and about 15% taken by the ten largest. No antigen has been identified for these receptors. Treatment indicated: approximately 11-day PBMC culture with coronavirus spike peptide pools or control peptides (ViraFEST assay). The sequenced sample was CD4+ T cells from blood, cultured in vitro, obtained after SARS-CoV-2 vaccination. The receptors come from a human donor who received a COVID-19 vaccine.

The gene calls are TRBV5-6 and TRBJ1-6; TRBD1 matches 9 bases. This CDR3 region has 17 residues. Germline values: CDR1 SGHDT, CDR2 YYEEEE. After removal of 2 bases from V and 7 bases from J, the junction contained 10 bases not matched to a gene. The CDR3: CASSFEEGTGPNSPLHF. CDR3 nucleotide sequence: TGTGCCAGCAGCTTCGAAGAGGGGACAGGGCCCAATTCACCCCTCCACTTT.

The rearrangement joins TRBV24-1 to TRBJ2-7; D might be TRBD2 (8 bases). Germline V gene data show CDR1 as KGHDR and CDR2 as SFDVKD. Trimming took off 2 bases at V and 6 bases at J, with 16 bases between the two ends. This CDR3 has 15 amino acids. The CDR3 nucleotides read TGTGCCACCAGTGATTCGGGAGGGGGCTTGGGCGAGCAGTACTTC. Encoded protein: CATSDSGGGLGEQYF.

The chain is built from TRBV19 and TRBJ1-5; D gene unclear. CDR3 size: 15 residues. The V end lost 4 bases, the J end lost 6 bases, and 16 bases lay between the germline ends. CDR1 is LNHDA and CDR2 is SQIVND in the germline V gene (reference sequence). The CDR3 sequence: CASSTTRTATQPQHF. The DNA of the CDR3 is TGTGCCAGTAGTACAACCCGGACGGCCACTCAGCCCCAGCATTTT.

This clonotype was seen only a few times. CDR3 in amino acids: CASSSGQRDSPLHF. The CDR3 DNA sequence: TGTGCCAGCAGCTCGGGACAGCGAGATTCACCCCTCCACTTT. The chain combines TRBV7-6 with TRBJ1-6; TRBD1 aligns across 7 bases. Per germline, CDR1 SGHVS and CDR2 FNYEAQ. The J segment lost 8 bases and the V segment lost 4 bases, leaving 5 bases of the junction unmatched. The CDR3 has 14 amino acids. Full variable domain (remainder filled in from reference TRBV7-6 and TRBJ1-6): GAGVSQSPRYKVTKRGQDVALRCDPISGHVSLYWYRQALGQGPEFLTYFNYEAQQDKSGLPNDRFSAERPEGSISTLTIQRTEQRDSAMYRCASSSGQRDSPLHFGNGTRLTVT.

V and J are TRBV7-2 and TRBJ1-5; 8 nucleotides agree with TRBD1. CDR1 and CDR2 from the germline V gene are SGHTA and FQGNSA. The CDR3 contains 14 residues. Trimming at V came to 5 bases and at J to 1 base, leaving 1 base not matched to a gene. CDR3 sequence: CASSRQGSNQPQHF. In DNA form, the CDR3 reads TGTGCCAGCAGCCGACAGGGGAGCAATCAGCCCCAGCATTTT.

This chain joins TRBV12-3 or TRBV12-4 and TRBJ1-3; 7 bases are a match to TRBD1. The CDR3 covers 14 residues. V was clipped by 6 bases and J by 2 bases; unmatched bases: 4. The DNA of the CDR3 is TGTGCCAGCAGGCAGACAGGGCCTGGAAACACCATATATTTT. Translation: CASRQTGPGNTIYF.

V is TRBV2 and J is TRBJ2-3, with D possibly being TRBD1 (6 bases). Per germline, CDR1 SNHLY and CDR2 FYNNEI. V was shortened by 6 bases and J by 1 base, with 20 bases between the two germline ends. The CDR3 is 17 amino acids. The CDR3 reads CASSGLTGSLGTDTQYF. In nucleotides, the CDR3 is TGTGCCAGCAGCGGACTGACAGGTTCATTAGGCACAGATACGCAGTATTTT.

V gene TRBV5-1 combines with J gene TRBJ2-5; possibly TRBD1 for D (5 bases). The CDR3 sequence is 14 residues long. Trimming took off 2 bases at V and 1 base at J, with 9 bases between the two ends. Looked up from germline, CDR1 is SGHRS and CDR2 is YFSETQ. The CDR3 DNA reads TGCGCCAGCAGCTTCGACAGTTCCCAAGAGACCCAGTACTTC. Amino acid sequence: CASSFDSSQETQYF.

The CDR3 sequence is CASGLVTRIRGWDYGYTF. The CDR3 DNA reads TGTGCTAGTGGTTTGGTTACCCGGATTAGGGGCTGGGACTATGGCTACACCTTC. This rearrangement joins TRBV12-5 to TRBJ1-2; TRBD1 is a possible D gene (5 bases). The CDR3 covers 18 residues. Germline V gene data show CDR1 as LGHNT and CDR2 as FRNRAP. Trimming took 0 bases from V and 3 from J, leaving 20 bases between them.

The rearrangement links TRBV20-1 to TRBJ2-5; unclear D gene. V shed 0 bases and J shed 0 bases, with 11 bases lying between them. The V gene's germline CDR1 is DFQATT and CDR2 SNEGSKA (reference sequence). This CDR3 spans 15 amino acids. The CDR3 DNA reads TGCAGTGCTAGAGAGGGCTTATCAGACCAAGAGACCCAGTACTTC. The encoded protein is CSAREGLSDQETQYF.

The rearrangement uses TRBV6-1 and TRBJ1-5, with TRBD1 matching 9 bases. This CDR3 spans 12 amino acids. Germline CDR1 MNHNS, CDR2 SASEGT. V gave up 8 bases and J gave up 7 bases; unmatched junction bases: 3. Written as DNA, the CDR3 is TGTGCCAGCGGACAGGGGATCCAGCCCCAGCATTTT. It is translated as CASGQGIQPQHF.

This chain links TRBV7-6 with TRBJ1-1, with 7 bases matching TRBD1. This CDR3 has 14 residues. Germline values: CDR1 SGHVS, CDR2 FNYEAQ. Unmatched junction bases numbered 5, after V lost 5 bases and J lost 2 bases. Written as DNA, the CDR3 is TGTGCCAGCAGCCTGACAGGGACTAACACTGAAGCTTTCTTT. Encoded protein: CASSLTGTNTEAFF.

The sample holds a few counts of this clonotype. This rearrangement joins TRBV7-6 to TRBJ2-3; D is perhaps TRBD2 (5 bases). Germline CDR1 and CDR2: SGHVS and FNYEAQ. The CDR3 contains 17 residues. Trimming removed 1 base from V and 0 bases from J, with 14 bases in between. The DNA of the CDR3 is TGTGCCAGCAGCTTAGGGGGTGGCGGGCCTAGCACAGATACGCAGTATTTT. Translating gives CASSLGGGGPSTDTQYF. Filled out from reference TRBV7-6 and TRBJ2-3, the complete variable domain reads GAGVSQSPRYKVTKRGQDVALRCDPISGHVSLYWYRQALGQGPEFLTYFNYEAQQDKSGLPNDRFSAERPEGSISTLTIQRTEQRDSAMYRCASSLGGGGPSTDTQYFGPGTRLTVL.

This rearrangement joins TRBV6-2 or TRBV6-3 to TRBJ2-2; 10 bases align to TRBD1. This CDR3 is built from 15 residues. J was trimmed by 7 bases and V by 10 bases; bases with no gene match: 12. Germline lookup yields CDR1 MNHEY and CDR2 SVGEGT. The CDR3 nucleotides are TGTGCCATCCCCGTCCGACAGGGGGCGGGCGGGGAGCTGTTTTTT. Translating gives CAIPVRQGAGGELFF.

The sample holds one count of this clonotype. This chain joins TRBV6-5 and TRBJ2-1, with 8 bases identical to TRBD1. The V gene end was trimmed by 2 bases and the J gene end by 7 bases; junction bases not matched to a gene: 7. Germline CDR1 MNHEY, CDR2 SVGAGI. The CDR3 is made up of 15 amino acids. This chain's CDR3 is CASSYTSRGQNEQFF. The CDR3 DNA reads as TGTGCCAGCAGTTACACCAGCAGGGGGCAGAATGAGCAGTTCTTC.

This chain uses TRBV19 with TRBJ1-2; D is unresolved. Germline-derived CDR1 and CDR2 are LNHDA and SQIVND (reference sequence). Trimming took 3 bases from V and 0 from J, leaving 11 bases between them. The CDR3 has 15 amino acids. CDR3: CASSILGVSNYGYTF. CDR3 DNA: TGTGCCAGTAGTATCTTAGGTGTCTCTAACTATGGCTACACCTTC.

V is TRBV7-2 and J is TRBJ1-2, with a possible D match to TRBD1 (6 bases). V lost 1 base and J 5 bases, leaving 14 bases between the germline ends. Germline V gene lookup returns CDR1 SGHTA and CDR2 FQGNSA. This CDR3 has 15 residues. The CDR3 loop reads CASSLVRGFGYGYTF. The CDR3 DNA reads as TGTGCCAGCAGCTTAGTGAGGGGGTTTGGGTATGGCTACACCTTC.

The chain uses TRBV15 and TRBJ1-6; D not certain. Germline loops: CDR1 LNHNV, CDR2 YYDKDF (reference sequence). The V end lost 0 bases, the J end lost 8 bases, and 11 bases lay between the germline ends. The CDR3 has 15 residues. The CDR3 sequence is CATSREPGPHSPLHF. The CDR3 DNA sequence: TGTGCCACCAGCAGAGAACCCGGGCCCCATTCACCCCTCCACTTT. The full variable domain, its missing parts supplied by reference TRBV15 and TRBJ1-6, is DAMVIQNPRYQVTQFGKPVTLSCSQTLNHNVMYWYQQKSSQAPKLLFHYYDKDFNNEADTPDNFQSRRPNTSFCFLDIRSPGLGDTAMYLCATSREPGPHSPLHFGNGTRLTVT.